This T cell receptor (beta chain) was documented in a study of T cells in Graves' hyperthyroidism and ophthalmopathy. The V end lost 1 base, the J end lost 7 bases, and 11 bases lay between the germline ends. Germline assignment: CDR1 MNHNS and CDR2 SASEGT. The CDR3 length is 13 residues. Amplified TCR beta CDR3 regions came from RNA transcripts. Carried out on the TCR CDR3, a first-round RT-PCR used the HTBI primer set. Via MiXCR, TCRdb re-called the multiplex PCR reads, giving one row per CDR3 protein. Of some 510,000 distinct CDR3 sequences listed, 20% are singletons. This clonotype was detected ten times or more.

This sequence joins TRBV6-1 and TRBJ2-7, with D unclear. The origin of this receptor is a man aged 18 to 30 with Graves' hyperthyroidism. The sequenced sample was blood. CDR3 in amino acids: CASSEVILGEQYF. As DNA, the CDR3 is TGTGCCAGCAGTGAAGTGATCTTAGGGGAGCAGTACTTC.